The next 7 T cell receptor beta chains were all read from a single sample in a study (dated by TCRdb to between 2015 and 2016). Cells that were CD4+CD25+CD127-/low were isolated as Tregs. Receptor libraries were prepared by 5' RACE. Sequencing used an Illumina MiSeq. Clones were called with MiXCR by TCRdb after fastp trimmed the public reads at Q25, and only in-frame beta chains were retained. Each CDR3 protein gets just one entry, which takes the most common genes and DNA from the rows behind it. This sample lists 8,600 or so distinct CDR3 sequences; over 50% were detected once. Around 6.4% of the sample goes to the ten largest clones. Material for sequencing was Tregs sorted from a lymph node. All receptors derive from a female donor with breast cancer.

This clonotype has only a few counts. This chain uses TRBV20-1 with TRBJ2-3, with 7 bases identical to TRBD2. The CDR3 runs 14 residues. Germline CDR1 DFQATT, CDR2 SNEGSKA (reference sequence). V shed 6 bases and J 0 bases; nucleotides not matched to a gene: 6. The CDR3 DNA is TGCAGTGCGAAAGCGGGGCCTAGCACAGATACGCAGTATTTT. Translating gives CSAKAGPSTDTQYF.

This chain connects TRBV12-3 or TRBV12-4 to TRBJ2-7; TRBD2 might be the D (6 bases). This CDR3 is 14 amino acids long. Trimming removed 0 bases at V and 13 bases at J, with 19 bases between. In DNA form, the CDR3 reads TGTGCCAGCAGTTTAGCGCGGGGCAAAGGAAACTTTTACGTC. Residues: CASSLARGKGNFYV.

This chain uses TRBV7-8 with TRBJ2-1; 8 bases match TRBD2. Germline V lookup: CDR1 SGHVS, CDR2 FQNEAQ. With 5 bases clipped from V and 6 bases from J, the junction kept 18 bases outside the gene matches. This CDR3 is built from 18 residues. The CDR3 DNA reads TGTGCCAGCAGCGATACACCTTGGGGCAGCGGGAGCGCCAATGAGCAGTTCTTC. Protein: CASSDTPWGSGSANEQFF.

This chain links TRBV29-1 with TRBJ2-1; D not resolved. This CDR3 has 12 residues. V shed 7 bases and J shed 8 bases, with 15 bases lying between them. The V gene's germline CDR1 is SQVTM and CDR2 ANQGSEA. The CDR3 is CSGWAPGHEQFF. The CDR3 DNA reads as TGCAGCGGTTGGGCCCCGGGCCATGAGCAGTTCTTC.

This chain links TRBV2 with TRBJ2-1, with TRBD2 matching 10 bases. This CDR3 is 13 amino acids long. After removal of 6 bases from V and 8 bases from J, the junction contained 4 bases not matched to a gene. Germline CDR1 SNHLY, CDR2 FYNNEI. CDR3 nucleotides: TGTGCCAGCAGAGCCGGGACTAGCGATGAGCAGTTCTTC. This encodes CASRAGTSDEQFF.

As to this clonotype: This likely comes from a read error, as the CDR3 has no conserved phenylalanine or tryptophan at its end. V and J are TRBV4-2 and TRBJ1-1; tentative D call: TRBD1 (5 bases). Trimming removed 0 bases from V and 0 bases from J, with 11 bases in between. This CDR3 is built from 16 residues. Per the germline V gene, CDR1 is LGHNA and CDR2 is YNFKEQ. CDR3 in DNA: TGTGCCAGCAGCCAAGATCGGACACTCATGAACACTGAAGCTTTCTCT. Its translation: CASSQDRTLMNTEAFS.

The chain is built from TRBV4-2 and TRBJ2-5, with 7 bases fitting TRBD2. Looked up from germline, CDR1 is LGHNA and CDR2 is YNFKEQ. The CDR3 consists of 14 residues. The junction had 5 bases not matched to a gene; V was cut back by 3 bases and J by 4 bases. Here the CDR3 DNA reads TGTGCCAGCAGCCATTTGGGGGGGGGAGAGACCCAGTACTTC. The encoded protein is CASSHLGGGETQYF.